This is a list of T cell receptor beta chains from one sample in a study of blood T cell repertoires in COVID-19. Here immunoSEQ multiplex PCR was the method, and the copy in TCRdb shows in-frame clones only, minus some. The profile shows 180,000 or so clones, under 80% of them singletons. The specimen was peripheral blood. The receptor set was obtained from a man in his fifties or sixties who had recovered from COVID-19. Both conserved end residues are part of each CDR3. The D gene is left open where the match is weak. The listing skips clone size in some rows; elsewhere it reads once, few, many or a size class.

clone_size: NA; d_call: NA; j_call: TRBJ2-7; v_call: TRBV7-4; cdr3_length: 18; cdr3_aa: CASSSGRRGKGHRVEQYF; cdr3_nt: TGTGCCAGCAGCTCGGGGCGGAGGGGTAAGGGCCATCGGGTCGAGCAGTACTTC
clone_size: NA; d_call: TRBD2; j_call: TRBJ2-3; v_call: TRBV7-2; cdr3_length: 13; cdr3_aa: CASSWGLEDTQYF; cdr3_nt: TGTGCCAGCAGCTGGGGACTAGAGGATACGCAGTATTTT
clone_size: once; d_call: TRBD2; j_call: TRBJ2-2; v_call: TRBV7-3; cdr3_length: 16; cdr3_aa: CASSQRTSGNTGELFF; cdr3_nt: TGTGCCAGCAGCCAAAGGACTAGCGGTAACACCGGGGAGCTGTTTTTT
clone_size: NA; d_call: NA; j_call: TRBJ2-1; v_call: TRBV6-5; cdr3_length: 13; cdr3_aa: CASSPGLNNEQFF; cdr3_nt: TGTGCCAGCAGTCCCGGACTTAACAATGAGCAGTTCTTC
clone_size: NA; d_call: TRBD1; j_call: TRBJ2-1; v_call: TRBV11-2; cdr3_length: 15; cdr3_aa: CASSLDRGPYNEQFF; cdr3_nt: TGTGCCAGCAGCTTAGACAGGGGGCCTTACAATGAGCAGTTCTTC
clone_size: NA; d_call: TRBD1; j_call: TRBJ2-2; v_call: TRBV4-2; cdr3_length: 16; cdr3_aa: CASSQDAGGVTGELFF; cdr3_nt: TGTGCCAGCAGCCAAGATGCAGGGGGCGTAACCGGGGAGCTGTTTTTT
clone_size: NA; d_call: TRBD2; j_call: TRBJ2-1; v_call: TRBV19; cdr3_length: 15; cdr3_aa: CASSIGASGHNEQFF; cdr3_nt: TGTGCCAGTAGTATAGGGGCTAGCGGGCACAATGAGCAGTTCTTC
clone_size: NA; d_call: TRBD2; j_call: TRBJ2-1; v_call: TRBV10-3; cdr3_length: 15; cdr3_aa: CAISQLADAYNEQFF; cdr3_nt: TGTGCCATCAGCCAACTAGCGGACGCATACAATGAGCAGTTCTTC
clone_size: NA; d_call: TRBD2; j_call: TRBJ2-3; v_call: TRBV15; cdr3_length: 18; cdr3_aa: CATLRRPGLAGGGDTQYF; cdr3_nt: TGTGCCACCTTGCGACGCCCGGGACTAGCGGGAGGTGGAGATACGCAGTATTTT
clone_size: NA; d_call: TRBD1; j_call: TRBJ2-5; v_call: TRBV5-1; cdr3_length: 16; cdr3_aa: CASSVSGTGSQETQYF; cdr3_nt: TGCGCCAGCAGCGTCTCCGGGACAGGGAGTCAAGAGACCCAGTACTTC
clone_size: NA; d_call: NA; j_call: TRBJ2-3; v_call: TRBV18; cdr3_length: 14; cdr3_aa: CASSPLSFSSTQYF; cdr3_nt: TGTGCCAGCTCACCACTTTCCTTCTCTAGTACGCAGTATTTT
clone_size: NA; d_call: TRBD2; j_call: TRBJ2-1; v_call: TRBV19; cdr3_length: 15; cdr3_aa: CASSTLAGVYNEQFF; cdr3_nt: TGTGCCAGTAGTACTCTAGCGGGGGTCTACAATGAGCAGTTCTTC
clone_size: NA; d_call: TRBD1; j_call: TRBJ2-2; v_call: TRBV6-6; cdr3_length: 16; cdr3_aa: CASTMTGGGNTGELFF; cdr3_nt: TGTGCCAGCACTATGACAGGGGGCGGTAACACCGGGGAGCTGTTTTTT
clone_size: NA; d_call: NA; j_call: TRBJ2-1; v_call: TRBV24-1; cdr3_length: 15; cdr3_aa: CATSDARDYGNEQFF; cdr3_nt: TGTGCCACCAGTGATGCCCGGGATTATGGCAATGAGCAGTTCTTC
clone_size: NA; d_call: TRBD2; j_call: TRBJ2-5; v_call: TRBV30; cdr3_length: 14; cdr3_aa: CAWRLAGVPETQYF; cdr3_nt: TGTGCCTGGAGGCTAGCGGGAGTTCCTGAGACCCAGTACTTC
clone_size: once; d_call: NA; j_call: TRBJ2-2; v_call: TRBV4-2; cdr3_length: 16; cdr3_aa: CASSPPGGGNAGELFF; cdr3_nt: TGTGCCAGCAGCCCACCGGGGGGCGGGAACGCCGGGGAGCTGTTTTTT
clone_size: once; d_call: NA; j_call: TRBJ2-2; v_call: TRBV24-1; cdr3_length: 14; cdr3_aa: CAATGEGEGGELFF; cdr3_nt: TGTGCCGCCACGGGAGAGGGGGAGGGCGGGGAGCTGTTTTTT
clone_size: NA; d_call: TRBD2; j_call: TRBJ2-2; v_call: TRBV30; cdr3_length: 20; cdr3_aa: CAWSVWGVEFGGRKFGELFF; cdr3_nt: TGTGCCTGGAGCGTTTGGGGTGTTGAGTTCGGCGGGAGGAAGTTCGGGGAGCTGTTTTTT
clone_size: NA; d_call: TRBD2; j_call: TRBJ2-7; v_call: TRBV20-1; cdr3_length: 16; cdr3_aa: CSASPSGSLSLNEQYF; cdr3_nt: TGCAGTGCTAGTCCCAGCGGGAGTTTGTCGTTGAACGAGCAGTACTTC
clone_size: NA; d_call: TRBD1; j_call: TRBJ2-7; v_call: TRBV5-1; cdr3_length: 15; cdr3_aa: CASSLERTGIYEQYF; cdr3_nt: TGCGCCAGCAGCTTGGAACGGACAGGGATTTACGAGCAGTACTTC
clone_size: few; d_call: TRBD2; j_call: TRBJ2-7; v_call: TRBV5-6; cdr3_length: 13; cdr3_aa: CASSFGTSHEQYF; cdr3_nt: TGTGCCAGCAGCTTTGGGACTAGCCACGAGCAGTACTTC
clone_size: NA; d_call: NA; j_call: TRBJ1-3; v_call: TRBV13; cdr3_length: 14; cdr3_aa: CASSLRDSGNTIYF; cdr3_nt: TGTGCCAGCAGCTTAAGAGACTCTGGAAACACCATATATTTT
clone_size: NA; d_call: NA; j_call: TRBJ2-1; v_call: TRBV11-2; cdr3_length: 13; cdr3_aa: CASSLAGWNEQFF; cdr3_nt: TGTGCCAGCAGCTTAGCAGGGTGGAATGAGCAGTTCTTC
clone_size: NA; d_call: NA; j_call: TRBJ1-1; v_call: TRBV20-1; cdr3_length: 15; cdr3_aa: CSASLPGGVGTEAFF; cdr3_nt: TGCAGTGCTAGTCTTCCCGGGGGGGTGGGCACTGAAGCTTTCTTT
clone_size: NA; d_call: NA; j_call: TRBJ1-1; v_call: TRBV15; cdr3_length: 15; cdr3_aa: CATSRDLQGNTEAFF; cdr3_nt: TGTGCCACCAGCAGAGATTTACAGGGGAACACTGAAGCTTTCTTT
clone_size: NA; d_call: NA; j_call: TRBJ1-2; v_call: TRBV3-1/TRBV3-2; cdr3_length: 16; cdr3_aa: CASSPPGWGGTYGYTF; cdr3_nt: TGTGCCAGCAGCCCCCCTGGTTGGGGCGGAACCTATGGCTACACCTTC
clone_size: NA; d_call: NA; j_call: TRBJ2-5; v_call: TRBV5-1; cdr3_length: 14; cdr3_aa: CASSLSGAGETQYF; cdr3_nt: TGCGCCAGCAGCTTAAGTGGGGCTGGGGAGACCCAGTACTTC
clone_size: NA; d_call: TRBD2; j_call: TRBJ2-1; v_call: TRBV6-5; cdr3_length: 14; cdr3_aa: CASSGLAGVGEQFF; cdr3_nt: TGTGCCAGCAGCGGACTAGCGGGAGTGGGGGAGCAGTTCTTC
clone_size: NA; d_call: NA; j_call: TRBJ2-3; v_call: TRBV5-1; cdr3_length: 14; cdr3_aa: CASSNGIEVDTQYF; cdr3_nt: TGCGCCAGCAGCAACGGCATTGAGGTGGATACGCAGTATTTT
clone_size: NA; d_call: TRBD1; j_call: TRBJ1-3; v_call: TRBV28; cdr3_length: 15; cdr3_aa: CASSKPGGAGNTIYF; cdr3_nt: TGTGCCAGCAGTAAACCAGGGGGCGCCGGAAACACCATATATTTT
clone_size: NA; d_call: NA; j_call: TRBJ2-5; v_call: TRBV7-9; cdr3_length: 15; cdr3_aa: CASSGSSGGGKTQYF; cdr3_nt: TGTGCCAGCAGCGGGTCGTCCGGAGGAGGAAAGACCCAGTACTTC
clone_size: NA; d_call: TRBD1; j_call: TRBJ2-3; v_call: TRBV28; cdr3_length: 15; cdr3_aa: CASRTTGGGRDTQYF; cdr3_nt: TGTGCCAGCAGGACAACAGGGGGCGGGCGAGATACGCAGTATTTT
clone_size: NA; d_call: TRBD2; j_call: TRBJ2-4; v_call: TRBV3-1/TRBV3-2; cdr3_length: 16; cdr3_aa: CASSLSGSSVKNIQYF; cdr3_nt: TGTGCCAGCAGCCTTAGCGGGAGTTCAGTCAAAAACATTCAGTACTTC
clone_size: NA; d_call: NA; j_call: TRBJ2-6; v_call: TRBV2; cdr3_length: 14; cdr3_aa: CASSSPQGANVLTF; cdr3_nt: TGTGCCAGCAGTTCTCCGCAGGGGGCCAACGTCCTGACTTTC
clone_size: NA; d_call: NA; j_call: TRBJ2-7; v_call: TRBV7-6; cdr3_length: 15; cdr3_aa: CASSFTQVPSYEQYF; cdr3_nt: TGTGCCAGCAGCTTCACACAGGTGCCTTCCTACGAGCAGTACTTC
clone_size: NA; d_call: TRBD2; j_call: TRBJ2-3; v_call: TRBV5-6; cdr3_length: 13; cdr3_aa: CASGSGNADTQYF; cdr3_nt: TGTGCCAGCGGTAGCGGGAACGCAGATACGCAGTATTTT
clone_size: once; d_call: TRBD2; j_call: TRBJ2-5; v_call: TRBV15; cdr3_length: 17; cdr3_aa: CATSRDIATSEQETQYF; cdr3_nt: TGTGCCACCAGCAGAGATATTGCGACTAGCGAACAAGAGACCCAGTACTTC
clone_size: NA; d_call: NA; j_call: TRBJ2-7; v_call: TRBV25-1; cdr3_length: 11; cdr3_aa: CASTIREEQYF; cdr3_nt: TGTGCCAGCACTATTAGAGAGGAGCAGTACTTC
clone_size: NA; d_call: NA; j_call: TRBJ1-2; v_call: TRBV7-2; cdr3_length: 14; cdr3_aa: CASSWRRGSYGYTF; cdr3_nt: TGTGCCAGCAGCTGGAGGCGGGGGAGCTATGGCTACACCTTC
clone_size: once; d_call: NA; j_call: TRBJ1-2; v_call: TRBV5-5; cdr3_length: 13; cdr3_aa: CASSYKGDYGYTF; cdr3_nt: TGTGCCAGCAGCTACAAAGGGGACTATGGCTACACCTTC
clone_size: NA; d_call: TRBD2; j_call: TRBJ2-2; v_call: TRBV5-1; cdr3_length: 14; cdr3_aa: CASRTSRDSGELFF; cdr3_nt: TGCGCCAGCCGGACTAGCAGGGACTCCGGGGAGCTGTTTTTT
clone_size: NA; d_call: NA; j_call: TRBJ2-6; v_call: TRBV24-1; cdr3_length: 19; cdr3_aa: CATSDFWAGRVSGANVLTF; cdr3_nt: TGTGCCACCAGTGATTTTTGGGCCGGCAGAGTCTCTGGGGCCAACGTCCTGACTTTC
clone_size: NA; d_call: TRBD1; j_call: TRBJ2-7; v_call: TRBV19; cdr3_length: 14; cdr3_aa: CASTMNRGSHEQYF; cdr3_nt: TGTGCCAGTACCATGAACAGGGGGTCACACGAGCAGTACTTC
clone_size: NA; d_call: TRBD1; j_call: TRBJ1-2; v_call: TRBV10-1; cdr3_length: 17; cdr3_aa: CATKNSTEDRADYGYTF; cdr3_nt: TGCGCCACCAAAAATTCGACAGAGGACAGGGCGGACTATGGCTACACCTTC